In its sample, the clone carrying this T cell receptor (beta chain) was seen many times. The antigen is not known. Sorted cells numbering about 20,000 to 1,100,000, with 10%, 30% or 50% RNA, yielded the naive CD8 libraries. Naive CD8 T cell sorting was performed on the CD8+CD4-CCR7+CD45RA+ phenotype. Methods described previously, with TCR primers listed, were used for bulk TCR libraries. A single record per CDR3 protein comes from TCRdb applying MiXCR to the PCR reads. The data contain some 70,000 distinct CDR3 sequences, around a sixth of them seen just once; the ten biggest clones take up nearly 1.5%. This record belongs to a study of molecular identifiers for immune sequencing clone quantification. Study conclusions and caveats: Spike-in Jurkat TCR RNA from a single cell reportedly registered among 950,000 or so naive cells.

The CDR3 extends over 15 amino acids. CDR1 is LGHNA and CDR2 is YNFKEQ in the germline V gene. Trimming took 0 bases from V and 5 from J, leaving 12 bases between them. The J gene is TRBJ2-3, the V gene TRBV4-2; D is possibly TRBD2 (6 bases). The sequenced sample was naive CD8+ T cells from blood, with Jurkat cell RNA spiked in. Subset here: FACS-sorted CD8+CD4-CCR7+CD45RA+ naive T cells. The sequence was collected from a human donor in good health. Some libraries in this study had Jurkat cell RNA spiked in. The CDR3 protein is CASSQEGAEGDTQYF. In DNA, the CDR3 is TGTGCCAGCAGCCAAGAAGGAGCGGAGGGAGATACGCAGTATTTT.